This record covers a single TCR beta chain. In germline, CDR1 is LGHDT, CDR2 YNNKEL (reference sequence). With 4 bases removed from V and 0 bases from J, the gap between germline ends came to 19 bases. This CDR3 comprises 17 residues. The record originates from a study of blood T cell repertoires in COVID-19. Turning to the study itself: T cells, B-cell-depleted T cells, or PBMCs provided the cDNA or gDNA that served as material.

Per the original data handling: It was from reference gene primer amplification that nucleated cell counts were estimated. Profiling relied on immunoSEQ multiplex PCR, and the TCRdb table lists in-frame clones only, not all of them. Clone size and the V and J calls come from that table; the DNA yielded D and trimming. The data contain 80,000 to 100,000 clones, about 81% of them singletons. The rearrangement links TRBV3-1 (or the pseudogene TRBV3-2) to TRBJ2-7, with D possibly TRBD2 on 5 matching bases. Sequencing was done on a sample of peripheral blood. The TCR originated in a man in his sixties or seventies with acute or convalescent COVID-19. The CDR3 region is CASSPPGYSGSSYEQYF. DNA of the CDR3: TGTGCCAGCAGCCCACCTGGATACAGCGGCAGCTCCTACGAGCAGTACTTC.